The subject of this entry is one TCR beta chain. Its matching antigen is unknown. Authors' analysis steps: Without quality scores, immunoSEQ junctional reads could not be filtered like full-length reads. TCRdb's copy holds only in-frame clones and misses some; the assay was immunoSEQ multiplex PCR. For V, J and clone size, that table is used; D and trimming come from the DNA. The sample comprises about 680,000 clones, 92% of which are singletons, and nearly 25% rests with the top ten. Terminally differentiated effector memory CD45RA+ cells were left out of the naive CD8 fraction, which was CD45RO-negative and positively selected for CCR7. The data were taken from a study of shared clonotypes between healthy human individuals. Study outcomes and limitations: Only blood underwent sampling, and tissue repertoires likely differ. It was observed that about 5% of naive CD4 clonotypes were shared across a few donors.

Trimming cost V 3 bases and J 1 base, with 4 bases left between them. This CDR3 has 12 amino acids. The germline V gene has CDR1 SGHDN and CDR2 FVKESK. The chain combines TRBV14 with TRBJ2-7; D uncertain. The receptor comes from a man in his thirties or forties in good health. Specimen: naive CD8+ T cells sorted from blood. CDR3 in amino acids: CASSQFSYEQYF. The CDR3 bases are TGTGCCAGCAGCCAGTTTTCCTACGAGCAGTACTTC.